The 31 T cell receptor beta chains presented below share a single source sample, sequenced in a study of T cells in Graves' hyperthyroidism and ophthalmopathy (dated by TCRdb to between 2018 and 2020). Libraries were built with multiplex PCR. This sample was sequenced with an Illumina HiSeq 2000. Amplification of TCR beta CDR3 regions was carried out from RNA transcripts. The first round of RT-PCR for the TCR CDR3 was performed with the HTBI primer set and the Qiagen OneStep RT-PCR kit. In-frame beta chains were kept once TCRdb had trimmed the public reads at Q25 with fastp and called clones with MiXCR. CDR3 protein duplicates are merged, each entry listing the most common genes and DNA. The sample contains approximately 520,000 distinct CDR3 sequences, around 22% of them found a single time. About 10% of the sample comes from the top ten. The specimen was blood. The receptor source for this set is a woman between 25 and 40 years old with Graves' ophthalmopathy.

This clonotype appeared many times. Germline is not matched at one junction end, which may reflect a read error. The rearrangement links TRBV6-1 to TRBJ2-6; a weak D match, TRBD2 (6 bases). There are 17 residues in the CDR3. CDR1 and CDR2 (germline): MNHNS, SASEGT. This chain's CDR3 is CASSEYRGSSGANVLTF. As DNA, the CDR3 is TGTGCCAGTAGTGAATATCGGGGGAGCTCTGGGGCCAACGTCCTGACTTTC.

This clonotype has a count of ten or more. V is TRBV6-4 and J is TRBJ1-2; D gene uncertain. Trimming removed 3 bases from V and 1 base from J, with 9 bases in between. This CDR3 has 14 residues. The germline gives CDR1 MRHNA, CDR2 SNTAGT. The CDR3 DNA reads TGTGCCAGCAGTGAAAGCGTAAATAACTATGGCTACACCTTC. Translation: CASSESVNNYGYTF.

The chain joins TRBV20-1 to TRBJ1-5, with 9 bases fitting TRBD1. Germline CDR1 is DFQATT and CDR2 is SNEGSKA (reference sequence). The CDR3 totals 15 residues. The junction had 7 bases not matched to a gene; V was cut back by 2 bases and J by 5 bases. In DNA, the CDR3 is TGCAGTGCTAGACGCCTACAGGGGGCGGATCAGCCCCAGCATTTT. Its translation: CSARRLQGADQPQHF.

The chain links TRBV30 to TRBJ2-7; D ambiguous. CDR3 length: 11 amino acids. V was shortened by 8 bases and J by 2 bases, with 10 bases between the two germline ends. Per the germline V gene, CDR1 is GTSNPN and CDR2 is SVGIG (reference sequence). The CDR3 region is CAISRPYEQYF. The CDR3 coding sequence is TGTGCCATCTCCCGTCCCTACGAGCAGTACTTC. The full variable domain, completed using reference TRBV30 and TRBJ2-7, is SQTIHQWPATLVQPVGSPLSLECTVEGTSNPNLYWYRQAAGRGLQLLFYSVGIGQISSEVPQNLSASRPQDRQFILSSKKLLLSDSGFYLCAISRPYEQYFGPGTRLTVT.

V usage is TRBV27 and J usage is TRBJ1-5; tentatively, D is TRBD1 (6 bases). Germline assignment: CDR1 MNHEY and CDR2 SMNVEV (reference sequence). The CDR3 runs 15 residues. V lost 8 bases and J 2 bases, leaving 16 bases between the germline ends. CDR3 region: CASRKKGVGNQPQHF. As DNA, the CDR3 is TGTGCCAGCCGTAAAAAGGGGGTGGGCAATCAGCCCCAGCATTTT.

There are a few counts of this clonotype. The chain links TRBV5-1 to TRBJ1-5; TRBD1 agrees at 7 bases. The CDR3 runs to 14 residues. The V segment lost 3 bases and the J segment 9 bases; nucleotides outside the gene matches: 9. CDR1 SGHRS and CDR2 YFSETQ come from the germline V gene. In nucleotides, the CDR3 is TGCGCCAGCAGCTCCGGGGACAGAAAGGCGCCCCAGCATTTT. Its translation is CASSSGDRKAPQHF.

In its sample, this clonotype was seen once. The chain combines TRBV6-2 or TRBV6-3 with TRBJ1-2; the match to TRBD1 covers 9 bases. Germline V gene lookup returns CDR1 MNHEY and CDR2 SVGEGT. The CDR3 totals 16 residues. The J segment lost 2 bases and the V segment lost 6 bases, leaving 10 bases of the junction unmatched. The CDR3 DNA follows: TGTGCCAGCAGAACAACCGGGACAGGGCCGAACTATGGCTACACCTTC. Its translation is CASRTTGTGPNYGYTF.

CDR3 bases: TGTGCCAGCACCTCCCGGGGAGACTACGAGCAGTACTTC. It codes for CASTSRGDYEQYF. V and J are TRBV7-9 and TRBJ2-7; D possibly corresponds to TRBD2 (5 bases). Germline V gene sequence: CDR1 SEHNR, CDR2 FQNEAQ (reference sequence). V lost 7 bases and J 3 bases, leaving 13 bases between the germline ends. The CDR3 sequence is 13 residues long.

Notes on this clonotype: A read error is likely, as this CDR3 ends without the conserved phenylalanine or tryptophan. This chain connects TRBV6-2 or TRBV6-3 to TRBJ1-2; D gene unclear. Trimming removed 5 bases from V and 8 bases from J, with 6 bases in between. This CDR3 contains 10 residues. The germline V gene encodes CDR1 MNHEY and CDR2 SVGEGT. The CDR3 loop reads CASSIHGYTD. CDR3 nucleotides: TGTGCCAGCAGTATACACGGCTACACCGAC.

In this sample, this clonotype turned up many times. This chain uses TRBV28 with TRBJ1-2, with 7 bases aligning to TRBD1. The germline CDR1 and CDR2 sequences are MDHEN and SYDVKM. V gave up 6 bases and J gave up 3 bases; unmatched junction bases: 10. The CDR3 spans 15 residues. The DNA for the CDR3 is TGTGCCAGCAGGCCGAACAGGGGCCCCTACTATGGCTACACCTTC. This codes for CASRPNRGPYYGYTF.

This clonotype showed up many times. One end of the junction is discordant with germline, which a read error may explain. The CDR3 region is CASSLAEGNYGYTF. The CDR3, as DNA: TGTGCCAGCAGCTTAGCTGAGGGGAACTATGGCTACACCTTC. The V gene is TRBV12-3 or TRBV12-4, the J gene TRBJ1-2; D perhaps matches TRBD1 (5 bases). This CDR3 spans 14 amino acids.

Only a few counts were recorded for this clonotype. The chain couples TRBV6-1 to TRBJ1-1; 7 bases are shared with TRBD1. Germline-derived CDR1 and CDR2 are MNHNS and SASEGT. Unmatched junction bases numbered 5, after V lost 3 bases and J lost 1 base. The CDR3 has 15 residues. CDR3 in DNA: TGTGCCAGCAGTGAGAGACAGGGATGGAACACTGAAGCTTTCTTT. This translates into CASSERQGWNTEAFF.

CDR3 sequence (DNA): TGTGCCAGCAGTTTAGCGGGTGCCCTCGACTATGGCTACACCTTC. Translation: CASSLAGALDYGYTF. The chain carries TRBV12-3 or TRBV12-4 and TRBJ1-2; no reliable D call. The CDR3 has 15 amino acids. V was trimmed by 0 bases and J by 3 bases, leaving 11 bases between them.

The table lists this clonotype with many counts. The chain joins TRBV4-1 to TRBJ1-2, with D maybe TRBD1 (6 bases). V was clipped by 1 base and J by 5 bases, with 14 bases between them. Germline V lookup: CDR1 MGHRA, CDR2 YSYEKL. This CDR3 is built from 15 residues. As DNA, the CDR3 is TGCGCCAGCAGCCAAGTCCCAGGGGTGGGGTATGGCTACACCTTC. Its protein product is CASSQVPGVGYGYTF.

The CDR3 DNA sequence: TGTGCCAGCAGCCAAAGGGACAGGGCCCGGCGCTACGATCAGCCCCAGCATTTT. Protein product: CASSQRDRARRYDQPQHF. The V gene is TRBV28, the J gene TRBJ1-5, with TRBD1 matching over 9 bases. The CDR3 length is 18 residues. V lost 6 bases, J lost 5 bases, and 17 bases stayed unmatched. CDR1 and CDR2 from the germline V gene are MDHEN and SYDVKM.

This clonotype was counted between two and nine times. The V and J genes are TRBV9 and TRBJ2-2, with 8 nucleotides matching TRBD2. CDR3 length: 15 residues. CDR1 SGDLS and CDR2 YYNGEE come from the germline V gene. Losses at the gene ends were 4 bases for V and 2 bases for J; bases not matched to a gene: 4. For the CDR3, the DNA is TGTGCCAGCAGCCCAGCGGGGGCAAACACCGGGGAGCTGTTTTTT. Amino acid sequence: CASSPAGANTGELFF.

This clonotype was seen a few times. One end of the junction varies from germline; a read error may be responsible. The chain couples TRBV6-5 to TRBJ2-4; D possibly matches TRBD1 or TRBD2 (5 bases each). CDR1 is MNHEY, CDR2 SVGAGI, per germline. This CDR3 has 15 residues. As DNA, the CDR3 is TGTGCCAGCAGTTACTCGAGGGTCCAGGGCAACATTAAGTACTTC. It translates to CASSYSRVQGNIKYF.

The chain joins TRBV5-1 to TRBJ2-7, with no clear D. The CDR3 contains 15 residues. Germline CDR1 and CDR2: SGHRS and YFSETQ. The V end lost 1 base, the J end lost 7 bases, and 18 bases lay between the germline ends. The chain's CDR3 is CASSLFLGRPSEQYF. Written as DNA, the CDR3 is TGCGCCAGCAGCTTGTTTCTGGGAAGACCCTCAGAGCAGTACTTC.

With respect to this clonotype: This may arise from a read error, as a much more abundant clone is one base away. The chain links TRBV12-3 or TRBV12-4 to TRBJ2-7, with D perhaps matching TRBD1 (6 bases). The CDR3 runs to 18 residues. CDR3 sequence (DNA): TGTTCCAGCAGTTTAGAGGACAGTTCTGTCCTACCAACCTACGAGCAGTACTTC. This gives the protein CSSSLEDSSVLPTYEQYF.

The table lists this clonotype with many counts. V gene TRBV20-1 combines with J gene TRBJ1-4, with 7 positions matching TRBD1. Per the germline V gene, CDR1 is DFQATT and CDR2 is SNEGSKA (reference sequence). The CDR3 loop spans 13 amino acids. J was trimmed by 8 bases and V by 6 bases; bases with no gene match: 9. The chain's CDR3 is CSASTGDREKLFF. The CDR3 DNA follows: TGCAGTGCCAGCACAGGGGACCGCGAAAAACTGTTTTTT.

This clonotype came up a few times. V usage is TRBV27 and J usage is TRBJ1-1; maybe TRBD1 (6 bases). V gave up 5 bases and J gave up 5 bases, with 15 bases separating them. The CDR3 covers 14 residues. Germline V CDR1 and CDR2: MNHEY, SMNVEV (reference sequence). CDR3: CASSPGGHGTEAFF. The CDR3 coding sequence is TGTGCCAGCAGTCCCGGGGGGCATGGTACTGAAGCTTTCTTT.

This clonotype came up many times. V usage is TRBV12-3 or TRBV12-4 and J usage is TRBJ1-6, with a tentative D call TRBD1 (5 bases). The CDR3 length is 15 residues. V lost 2 bases, J lost 10 bases, and 15 bases lay in between. CDR3 region: CASSLSGGAGSPLHF. CDR3 nucleotides: TGTGCCAGCAGTTTATCAGGTGGGGCTGGCTCACCCCTCCACTTT.

This clonotype has ten or more counts. The gene calls are TRBV12-3 or TRBV12-4 and TRBJ2-5; 7 positions agree with TRBD1. This CDR3 contains 13 residues. Trimming cost V 8 bases and J 5 bases; bases outside gene matches: 8. The CDR3 loop is CASGTERGETQYF. The CDR3 coding sequence is TGTGCCAGCGGGACAGAGAGAGGGGAGACCCAGTACTTC.

This chain uses TRBV7-2 with TRBJ1-2, with TRBD1 matching 8 bases. V trimming: 2 bases; J trimming: 8 bases; junction bases outside the gene matches: 7. This CDR3 has 14 residues. From germline, CDR1 is SGHTA and CDR2 FQGNSA. CDR3 coding DNA: TGTGCCAGCAGCTTAATTCAGGGGGCAGGGGGCTACACCTTC. Translating gives CASSLIQGAGGYTF.

Many counts were recorded for this clonotype. The chain carries TRBV12-3 or TRBV12-4 and TRBJ1-1; D is unclear. The CDR3 contains 13 residues. The V and J ends lost 3 bases and 8 bases respectively, with 13 bases between them. The CDR3 DNA reads TGTGCCAGCAGTTTTTCAGGATTTGAAGAAGCTTTCTTT. It encodes CASSFSGFEEAFF.

Many counts were recorded for this clonotype. The chain has TRBV27 and TRBJ1-2; D unresolved. Germline V gene data show CDR1 as MNHEY and CDR2 as SMNVEV (reference sequence). The V end was cut by 3 bases, the J end by 3 bases, with 8 bases between. The CDR3 sequence is 13 residues long. CDR3 amino acids: CASSFRRYYGYTF. CDR3 nucleotide sequence: TGTGCCAGCAGTTTTAGAAGATACTATGGCTACACCTTC.

Comment on this clonotype: This may stem from a read error, because a much larger clone lies one nucleotide away. The chain links TRBV7-6 to TRBJ2-3; D is perhaps TRBD2 (5 bases). Germline CDR1 reads SGHVS; CDR2 reads FNYEAQ. There are 15 residues in the CDR3. V gave up 7 bases and J gave up 1 base, with 15 bases separating them. The CDR3 nucleotides are TGTGCCAGCATCACCACGCGGGCTCGCACAGATACGCAGTATTTT. It yields the protein CASITTRARTDTQYF. Using reference TRBV7-6 and TRBJ2-3 for the parts outside the CDR3, the full variable domain is GAGVSQSPRYKVTKRGQDVALRCDPISGHVSLYWYRQALGQGPEFLTYFNYEAQQDKSGLPNDRFSAERPEGSISTLTIQRTEQRDSAMYRCASITTRARTDTQYFGPGTRLTVL.

The rearrangement links TRBV7-2 to TRBJ2-5, with 7 bases matching TRBD1. The V and J ends lost 2 bases and 5 bases, in that order; junction bases with no gene match: 11. The CDR3 sequence is 16 residues long. CDR1 is SGHTA and CDR2 is FQGNSA in the germline V gene. CDR3 sequence: CASSLLTGPEPETQYF. CDR3 in DNA: TGTGCCAGCAGCTTACTGACAGGGCCGGAGCCGGAGACCCAGTACTTC. Full variable domain (missing parts from reference TRBV7-2 and TRBJ2-5): GAGVSQSPSNKVTEKGKDVELRCDPISGHTALYWYRQSLGQGLEFLIYFQGNSAPDKSGLPSDRFSAERTGGSVSTLTIQRTQQEDSAVYLCASSLLTGPEPETQYFGPGTRLLVL.

The V call is TRBV4-2, the J call TRBJ2-5; D is possibly TRBD2 (6 bases). Trimming cost V 3 bases and J 2 bases, with 13 bases left between them. The CDR3 has 15 residues. Germline V gene lookup returns CDR1 LGHNA and CDR2 YNFKEQ. The CDR3 loop reads CASSQGSGAQETQYF. Here the CDR3 DNA reads TGTGCCAGCAGCCAGGGTAGCGGAGCGCAAGAGACCCAGTACTTC.

This chain joins TRBV6-1 and TRBJ2-7; no clear D. CDR1 is MNHNS, CDR2 SASEGT, per germline. The CDR3 has 14 amino acids. Trimming left V 5 bases short and J 7 bases short, with 18 bases between. CDR3 sequence: CASSPHPSFGEQYF. The CDR3 bases are TGTGCCAGCAGTCCTCACCCCTCCTTTGGGGAGCAGTACTTC.

The chain combines TRBV20-1 with TRBJ2-5, with D unresolved. From germline, CDR1 is DFQATT and CDR2 SNEGSKA (reference sequence). This CDR3 has 12 amino acids. With 4 bases removed from V and 0 bases from J, the gap between germline ends came to 6 bases. CDR3 in amino acids: CSAKVYQETQYF. CDR3 sequence (DNA): TGCAGTGCTAAGGTGTACCAAGAGACCCAGTACTTC.